This entry lists 5 T cell receptor beta chains sequenced from one sample in a study of regulatory T cells in long-lasting Graves disease. According to the study, TCR beta libraries were built with iRepertoire HTBI primers and CDR3-region Arm-PCR. TCRdb used MiXCR to reprocess the multiplex PCR reads, holding one entry per CDR3 protein. The top ten hold 25% of the sample, which has about 530,000 distinct CDR3 sequences, approximately 16% seen once. The sample's time point: newly diagnosed GD, antithyroid drugs for less than 3 months. Scientists built the TCR library using RNA that was extracted from PBMCs. The same data also went into a second study, on T cells in Graves' hyperthyroidism and ophthalmopathy.

The sequenced sample was peripheral blood mononuclear cells (PBMCs), obtained at new diagnosis, from a patient treated with antithyroid drugs. Receptor source: a woman aged 35-65 years with Graves disease.

This clonotype was counted at least ten times. The chain recombines TRBV11-2 with TRBJ1-4, with 11 positions matching TRBD1. The CDR3 is 14 amino acids. Germline CDR1 reads SGHAT; CDR2 reads FQNNGV. Trimming cost V 3 bases and J 10 bases; bases outside gene matches: 4. The CDR3 coding sequence is TGTGCCAGCAGCTTTGGGACAGGGGGTGGAAAACTGTTTTTT. It encodes CASSFGTGGGKLFF.

There are many counts of this clonotype. The J gene is TRBJ1-2, the V gene TRBV28; D is undetermined. CDR1 and CDR2 from the germline V gene are MDHEN and SYDVKM. V lost 1 base and J lost 5, with 11 bases in between. CDR3 size: 14 residues. In nucleotides, the CDR3 is TGTGCCAGCAGTTTATCCGGACGGACGTATGGCTACACCTTC. Encoded protein: CASSLSGRTYGYTF.

This clonotype has just a few counts. The chain is built from TRBV20-1 and TRBJ2-4; D is unresolved. This CDR3 region has 15 residues. Germline CDR1 reads DFQATT; CDR2 reads SNEGSKA (reference sequence). In DNA, the CDR3 is TGCAGCCCTTTGGGCGGTGACCTAGCCAAAAACATTCAGTACTTC. Its translation: CSPLGGDLAKNIQYF.

This clonotype was observed many times. The gene calls are TRBV2 and TRBJ2-7, with 7 bases identical to TRBD2. V lost 2 bases, J lost 3 bases, and 4 bases stayed unmatched. The CDR3 extends over 14 amino acids. Germline CDR1 and CDR2: SNHLY and FYNNEI. Here the CDR3 reads CASSESGTNYEQYF. The CDR3 nucleotides read TGTGCCAGCAGTGAATCTGGGACTAACTACGAGCAGTACTTC.

The table lists this clonotype with many counts. This rearrangement joins TRBV7-2 to TRBJ2-7; D is unresolved. The germline CDR1 and CDR2 sequences are SGHTA and FQGNSA. V was trimmed by 3 bases and J by 7 bases, leaving 7 bases between them. This CDR3 spans 11 amino acids. CDR3 loop: CASSFAVEQYF. Here the CDR3 DNA reads TGTGCCAGCAGCTTTGCGGTTGAGCAGTACTTC.